These 7 T cell receptor beta chains share one sample of origin, sequenced in a study of T cell responses to AZD1222 COVID-19 vaccine. Libraries were prepared by immunoSEQ multiplex PCR; TCRdb keeps only in-frame clonotypes and omits some of them. The table has 80,000 to 100,000 clones, roughly 91% seen once. The sample here was peripheral blood, taken 28 days after the second AZD1222 dose. These receptors were collected from an adult who received the AZD1222 COVID-19 vaccine.

J is TRBJ1-1 and V is TRBV10-3; D possibly corresponds to TRBD1 (5 bases). The V end was cut by 6 bases, the J end by 0 bases, with 11 bases between. Germline CDR1 reads ENHRY; CDR2 reads SYGVKD. The CDR3 length is 14 residues. The CDR3 protein is CAIRREGMNTEAFF. CDR3 bases: TGTGCCATCAGGCGAGAGGGGATGAACACTGAAGCTTTCTTT.

This sequence joins TRBV11-2 and TRBJ1-1; maybe TRBD1 (6 bases). The V and J ends lost 3 bases and 5 bases respectively, with 13 bases between them. This CDR3 spans 14 amino acids. The V gene's germline CDR1 is SGHAT and CDR2 FQNNGV. The DNA for the CDR3 is TGTGCCAGCAGCTTTAACAGGGCTTCAACTGAAGCTTTCTTT. Its translation: CASSFNRASTEAFF.

The chain recombines TRBV14 with TRBJ1-6, with TRBD1 matching over 8 bases. The V gene's germline CDR1 is SGHDN and CDR2 FVKESK. Trimming cost V 3 bases and J 8 bases; bases outside gene matches: 9. The CDR3 is made up of 16 amino acids. CDR3 DNA sequence: TGTGCCAGCAGCCATCTCCGGGACAGGTTGCATTCACCCCTCCACTTT. Protein: CASSHLRDRLHSPLHF.

The chain has TRBV5-1 and TRBJ2-7; the match to TRBD2 covers 7 bases. Germline V lookup: CDR1 SGHRS, CDR2 YFSETQ. Trimming removed 3 bases from V and 3 bases from J; junction bases left unmatched: 12. There are 16 residues in the CDR3. The CDR3 DNA reads TGCGCCAGCAGCTCCTACAAAAGCCTAGCGGTCTACGAGCAGTACTTC. This sequence encodes CASSSYKSLAVYEQYF. The full variable domain, in which reference TRBV5-1 and TRBJ2-7 provide the parts outside the CDR3, is KAGVTQTPRYLIKTRGQQVTLSCSPISGHRSVSWYQQTPGQGLQFLFEYFSETQRNKGNFPGRFSGRQFSNSRSEMNVSTLELGDSALYLCASSSYKSLAVYEQYFGPGTRLTVT.

The chain links TRBV30 to TRBJ1-4; 7 bases fit TRBD1. Germline CDR1 reads GTSNPN; CDR2 reads SVGIG (reference sequence). Trimming took 2 bases from V and 7 from J; bases not matched to a gene: 1. This CDR3 has 12 residues. The DNA for the CDR3 is TGTGCCTGGAGTACAGGGGCTGAAAAACTGTTTTTT. Its protein is CAWSTGAEKLFF.

V is TRBV2 and J is TRBJ2-5; 8 bases are shared with TRBD2. The CDR3 totals 16 residues. Germline V gene lookup returns CDR1 SNHLY and CDR2 FYNNEI. Trimming took 4 bases from V and 5 from J; bases not matched to a gene: 12. The CDR3 spells CASSGPRGGRTETQYF. CDR3 sequence (DNA): TGTGCCAGCAGTGGCCCCCGGGGGGGCCGTACGGAGACCCAGTACTTC. Full variable domain (outside the CDR3, taken from reference TRBV2 and TRBJ2-5): EPEVTQTPSHQVTQMGQEVILRCVPISNHLYFYWYRQILGQKVEFLVSFYNNEISEKSEIFDDQFSVERPDGSNFTLKIRSTKLEDSAMYFCASSGPRGGRTETQYFGPGTRLLVL.

CDR3 sequence: CASRGGLADTQYF. In nucleotides, the CDR3 is TGTGCCAGCCGGGGGGGGCTGGCAGATACGCAGTATTTT. The chain has TRBV7-9 and TRBJ2-3; 8 bases map to TRBD2. With V trimmed by 8 bases and J by 4 bases, 5 bases remained unmatched. Germline V gives CDR1 SEHNR, CDR2 FQNEAQ (reference sequence). The CDR3 consists of 13 residues.